Given below is one T cell receptor beta chain in context. The data derive from a study of shared clonotypes between healthy human individuals. Here immunoSEQ multiplex PCR was the method, and the copy in TCRdb shows in-frame clones only, minus some. The sample holds some 900,000 clones, approximately 80% seen once. Sequences were obtained from memory CD4+ T cells sorted from blood. Described subset: CD45RA-negative fraction. The origin of this receptor is a man between 18 and 35 years old in good health.

CDR3 nucleotide sequence: TGTGCCAGCGAAATAGAGAGTTTGAACACTGAAGCTTTCTTT. Its translation: CASEIESLNTEAFF. This sequence joins TRBV21-1 and TRBJ1-1. TRBV21-1 is tagged as a pseudogene. CDR3 length: 14 residues.